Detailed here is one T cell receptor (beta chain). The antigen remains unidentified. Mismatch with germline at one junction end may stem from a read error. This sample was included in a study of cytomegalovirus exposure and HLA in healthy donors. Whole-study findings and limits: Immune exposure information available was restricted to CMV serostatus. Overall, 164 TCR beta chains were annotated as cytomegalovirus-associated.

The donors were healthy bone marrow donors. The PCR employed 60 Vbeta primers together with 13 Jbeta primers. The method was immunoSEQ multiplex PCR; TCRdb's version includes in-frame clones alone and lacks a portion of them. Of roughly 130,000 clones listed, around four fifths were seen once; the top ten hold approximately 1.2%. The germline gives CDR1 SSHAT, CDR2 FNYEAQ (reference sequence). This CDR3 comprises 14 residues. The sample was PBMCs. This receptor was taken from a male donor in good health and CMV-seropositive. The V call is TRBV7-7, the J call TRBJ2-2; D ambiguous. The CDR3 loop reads CASSLEANAGELFF. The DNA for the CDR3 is TGTGCTAGCAGCTTAGAAGCGAATGCCGGGGAGCTGTTTTTT.